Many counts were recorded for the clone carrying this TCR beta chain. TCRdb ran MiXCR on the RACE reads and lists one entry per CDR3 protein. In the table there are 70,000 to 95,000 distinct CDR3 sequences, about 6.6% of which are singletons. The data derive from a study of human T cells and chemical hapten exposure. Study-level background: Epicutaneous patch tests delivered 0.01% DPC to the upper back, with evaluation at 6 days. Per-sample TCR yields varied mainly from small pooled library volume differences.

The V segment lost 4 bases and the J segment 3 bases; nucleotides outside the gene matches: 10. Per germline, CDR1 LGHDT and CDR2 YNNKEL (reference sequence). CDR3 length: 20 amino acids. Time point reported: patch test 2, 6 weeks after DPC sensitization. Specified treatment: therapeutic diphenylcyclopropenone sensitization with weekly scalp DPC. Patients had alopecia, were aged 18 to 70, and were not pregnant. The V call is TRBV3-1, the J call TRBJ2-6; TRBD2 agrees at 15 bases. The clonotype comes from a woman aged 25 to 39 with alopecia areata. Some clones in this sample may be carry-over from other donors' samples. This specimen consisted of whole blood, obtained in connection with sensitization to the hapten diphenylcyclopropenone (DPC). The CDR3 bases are TGTGCCAGCAGCCCGTGGACTAGCGGGGGGGCCCTTGGTGGGGCCAACGTCCTGACTTTC. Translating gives CASSPWTSGGALGGANVLTF.